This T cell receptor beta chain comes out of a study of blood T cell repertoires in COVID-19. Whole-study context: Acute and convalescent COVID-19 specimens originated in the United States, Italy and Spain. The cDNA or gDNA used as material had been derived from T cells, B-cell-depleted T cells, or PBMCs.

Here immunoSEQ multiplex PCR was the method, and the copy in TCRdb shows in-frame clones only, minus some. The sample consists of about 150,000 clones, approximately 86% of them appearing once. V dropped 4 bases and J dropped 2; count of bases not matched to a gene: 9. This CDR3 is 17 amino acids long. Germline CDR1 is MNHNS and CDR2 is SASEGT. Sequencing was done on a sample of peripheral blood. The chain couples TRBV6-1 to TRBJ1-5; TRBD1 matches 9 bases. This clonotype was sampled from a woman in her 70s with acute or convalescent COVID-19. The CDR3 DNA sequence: TGTGCCAGCAGTGCCGACAGGGGGGAGAGGGGCAATCAGCCCCAGCATTTT. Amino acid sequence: CASSADRGERGNQPQHF.